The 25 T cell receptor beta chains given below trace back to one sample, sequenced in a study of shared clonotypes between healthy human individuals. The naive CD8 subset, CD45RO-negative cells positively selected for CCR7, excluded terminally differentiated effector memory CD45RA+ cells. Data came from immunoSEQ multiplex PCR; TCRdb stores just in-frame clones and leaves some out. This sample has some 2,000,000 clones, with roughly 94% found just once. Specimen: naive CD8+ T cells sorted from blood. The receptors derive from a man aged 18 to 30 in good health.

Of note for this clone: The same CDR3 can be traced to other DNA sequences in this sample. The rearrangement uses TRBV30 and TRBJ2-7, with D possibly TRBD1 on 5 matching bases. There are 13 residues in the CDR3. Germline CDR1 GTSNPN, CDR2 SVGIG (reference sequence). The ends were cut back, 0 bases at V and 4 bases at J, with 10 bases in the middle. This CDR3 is CAWSVGAGYEQYF. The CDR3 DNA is TGTGCCTGGAGTGTAGGGGCAGGTTACGAGCAGTACTTC.

The CDR3 sequence: CASSRGAGLMNTEAFF. DNA of the CDR3: TGCGCCAGCAGCCGGGGAGCGGGGCTAATGAACACTGAAGCTTTCTTT. This chain joins TRBV4-1 and TRBJ1-1; possibly TRBD1 for D (5 bases). The CDR3 covers 16 residues. V was cut by 4 bases and J by 0 bases, with 15 bases left in between. Germline V gene sequence: CDR1 MGHRA, CDR2 YSYEKL.

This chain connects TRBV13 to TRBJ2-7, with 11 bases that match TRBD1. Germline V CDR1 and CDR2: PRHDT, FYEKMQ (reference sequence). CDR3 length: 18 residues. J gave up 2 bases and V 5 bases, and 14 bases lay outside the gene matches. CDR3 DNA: TGTGCCAGCAGCGCCACGGGGACAGGGGGTACTACGGCCTACGAGCAGTACTTC. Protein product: CASSATGTGGTTAYEQYF.

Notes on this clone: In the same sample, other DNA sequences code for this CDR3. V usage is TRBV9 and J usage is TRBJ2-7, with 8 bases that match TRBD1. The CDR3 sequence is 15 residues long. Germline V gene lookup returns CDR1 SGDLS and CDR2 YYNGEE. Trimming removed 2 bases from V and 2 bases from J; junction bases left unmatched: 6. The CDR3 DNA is TGTGCCAGCAGCGTGGGGACAGGTCCCGCCTACGAGCAGTACTTC. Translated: CASSVGTGPAYEQYF.

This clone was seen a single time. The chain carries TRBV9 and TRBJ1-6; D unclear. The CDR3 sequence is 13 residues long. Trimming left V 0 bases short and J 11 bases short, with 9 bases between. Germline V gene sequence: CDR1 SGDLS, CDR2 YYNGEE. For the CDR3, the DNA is TGTGCCAGCAGCGTAGGTCCGTCTCCACCCCTCCACTTT. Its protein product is CASSVGPSPPLHF.

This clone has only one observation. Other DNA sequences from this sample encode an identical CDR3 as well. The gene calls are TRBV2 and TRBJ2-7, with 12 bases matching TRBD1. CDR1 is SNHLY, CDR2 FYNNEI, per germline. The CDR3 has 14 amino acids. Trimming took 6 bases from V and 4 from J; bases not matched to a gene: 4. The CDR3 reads CASRPGQGAYEQYF. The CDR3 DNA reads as TGTGCCAGCAGACCGGGACAGGGGGCTTACGAGCAGTACTTC.

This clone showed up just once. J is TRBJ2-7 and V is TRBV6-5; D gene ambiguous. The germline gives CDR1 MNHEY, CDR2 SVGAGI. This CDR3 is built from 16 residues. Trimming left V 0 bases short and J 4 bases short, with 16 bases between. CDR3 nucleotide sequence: TGTGCCAGCAGTTACTCGACTGGGCCCACACTTTACGAGCAGTACTTC. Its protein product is CASSYSTGPTLYEQYF.

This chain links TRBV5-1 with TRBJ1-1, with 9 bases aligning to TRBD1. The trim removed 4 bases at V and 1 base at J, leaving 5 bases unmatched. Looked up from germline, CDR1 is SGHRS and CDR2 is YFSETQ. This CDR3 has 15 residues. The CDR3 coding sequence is TGCGCCAGCAGCCTGTGGACAGGGGCGAACACTGAAGCTTTCTTT. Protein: CASSLWTGANTEAFF.

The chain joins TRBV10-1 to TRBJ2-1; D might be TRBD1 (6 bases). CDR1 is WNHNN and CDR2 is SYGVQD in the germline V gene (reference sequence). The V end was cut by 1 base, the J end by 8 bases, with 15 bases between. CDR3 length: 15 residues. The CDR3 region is CASSEYGLEGDEQFF. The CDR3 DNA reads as TGCGCCAGCAGTGAGTACGGGCTAGAGGGGGATGAGCAGTTCTTC.

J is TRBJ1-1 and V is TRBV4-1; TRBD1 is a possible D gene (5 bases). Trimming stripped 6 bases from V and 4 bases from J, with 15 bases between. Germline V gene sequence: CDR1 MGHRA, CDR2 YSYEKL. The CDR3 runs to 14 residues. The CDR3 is CASRIGPGGTEAFF. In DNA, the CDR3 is TGCGCCAGCAGGATTGGACCGGGGGGCACTGAAGCTTTCTTT.

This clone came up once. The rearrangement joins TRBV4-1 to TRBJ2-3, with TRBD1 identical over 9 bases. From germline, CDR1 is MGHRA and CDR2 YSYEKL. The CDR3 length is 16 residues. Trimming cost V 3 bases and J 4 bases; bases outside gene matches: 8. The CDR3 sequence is CASSHLPGQGPDTQYF. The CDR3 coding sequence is TGCGCCAGCAGCCACCTCCCGGGACAGGGTCCAGATACGCAGTATTTT.

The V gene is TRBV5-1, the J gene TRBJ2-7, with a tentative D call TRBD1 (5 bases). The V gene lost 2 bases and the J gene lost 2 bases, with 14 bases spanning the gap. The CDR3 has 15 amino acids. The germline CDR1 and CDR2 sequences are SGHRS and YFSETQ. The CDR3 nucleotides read TGCGCCAGCAGCTTATATCCCGACAGTACCTACGAGCAGTACTTC. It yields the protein CASSLYPDSTYEQYF.

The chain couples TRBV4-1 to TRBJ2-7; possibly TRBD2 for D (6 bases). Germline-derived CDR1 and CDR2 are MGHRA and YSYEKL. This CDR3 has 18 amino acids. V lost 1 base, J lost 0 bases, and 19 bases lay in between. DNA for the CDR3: TGCGCCAGCAGCCAAGGGCCCTCCTTCGGGGGACCCTCCTACGAGCAGTACTTC. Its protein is CASSQGPSFGGPSYEQYF.

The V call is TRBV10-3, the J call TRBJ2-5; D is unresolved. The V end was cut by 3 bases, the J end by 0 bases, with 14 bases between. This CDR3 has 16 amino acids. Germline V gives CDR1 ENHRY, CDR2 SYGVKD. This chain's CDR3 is CAISDSWEKNQETQYF. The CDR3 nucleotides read TGTGCCATCAGTGACAGTTGGGAAAAGAACCAAGAGACCCAGTACTTC.

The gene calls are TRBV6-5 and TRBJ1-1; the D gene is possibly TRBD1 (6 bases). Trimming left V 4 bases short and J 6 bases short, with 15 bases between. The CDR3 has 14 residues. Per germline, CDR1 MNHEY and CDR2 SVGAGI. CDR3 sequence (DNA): TGTGCCAGCAGTTGGAGAGAGGGGGGAGCTGAAGCTTTCTTT. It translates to CASSWREGGAEAFF.

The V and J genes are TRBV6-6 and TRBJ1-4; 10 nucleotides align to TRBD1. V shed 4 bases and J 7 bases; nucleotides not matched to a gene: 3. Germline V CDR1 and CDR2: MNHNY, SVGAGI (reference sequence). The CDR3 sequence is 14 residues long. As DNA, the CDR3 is TGTGCCAGCAGTTCCGGGACAGGGGCTGAAAAACTGTTTTTT. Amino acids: CASSSGTGAEKLFF.

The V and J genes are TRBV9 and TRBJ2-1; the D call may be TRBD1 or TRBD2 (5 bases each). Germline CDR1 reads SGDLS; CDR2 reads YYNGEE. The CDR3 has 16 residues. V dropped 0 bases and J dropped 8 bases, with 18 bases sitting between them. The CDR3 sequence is CASSVEYEGRVDEQFF. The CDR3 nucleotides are TGTGCCAGCAGCGTAGAGTACGAGGGCAGGGTGGATGAGCAGTTCTTC.

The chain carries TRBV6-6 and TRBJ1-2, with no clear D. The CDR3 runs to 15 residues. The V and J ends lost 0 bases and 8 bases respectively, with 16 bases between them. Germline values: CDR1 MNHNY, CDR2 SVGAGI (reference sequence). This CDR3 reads CASSYSTDALGGYTF. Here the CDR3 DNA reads TGTGCCAGCAGTTACTCGACGGACGCCCTGGGAGGCTACACCTTC.

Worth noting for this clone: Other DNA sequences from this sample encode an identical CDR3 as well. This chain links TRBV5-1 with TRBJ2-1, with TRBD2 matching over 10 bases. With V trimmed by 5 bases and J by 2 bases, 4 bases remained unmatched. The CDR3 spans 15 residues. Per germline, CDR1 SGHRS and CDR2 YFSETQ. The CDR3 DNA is TGCGCCAGCAGTATAGCGGGAGGCCCCTACAATGAGCAGTTCTTC. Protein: CASSIAGGPYNEQFF.

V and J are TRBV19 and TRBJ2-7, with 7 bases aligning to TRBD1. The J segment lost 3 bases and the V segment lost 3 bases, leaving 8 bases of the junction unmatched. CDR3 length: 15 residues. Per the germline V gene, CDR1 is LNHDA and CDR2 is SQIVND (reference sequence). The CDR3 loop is CASSMAPGQLYEQYF. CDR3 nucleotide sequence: TGTGCCAGTAGTATGGCTCCGGGACAGCTCTACGAGCAGTACTTC.

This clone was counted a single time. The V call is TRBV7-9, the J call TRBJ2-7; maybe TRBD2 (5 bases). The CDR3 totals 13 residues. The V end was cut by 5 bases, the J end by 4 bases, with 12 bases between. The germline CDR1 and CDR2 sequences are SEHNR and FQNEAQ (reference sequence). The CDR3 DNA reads TGTGCCAGCAGCCCCATGGACTTTTACGAGCAGTACTTC. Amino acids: CASSPMDFYEQYF.

This CDR3 reads CSAEHVSGNTIYF. DNA of the CDR3: TGCAGCGCCGAACATGTCTCTGGAAACACCATATATTTT. The genes are TRBV29-1 and TRBJ1-3, with unresolved D. Germline CDR1 reads SQVTM; CDR2 reads ANQGSEA. Deletions cut 7 bases from V and 0 bases from J, with 10 bases between. There are 13 residues in the CDR3. The full variable domain, with the rest looked up from reference TRBV29-1 and TRBJ1-3, is SAVISQKPSRDICQRGTSLTIQCQVDSQVTMMFWYRQQPGQSLTLIATANQGSEATYESGFVIDKFPISRPNLTFSTLTVSNMSPEDSSIYLCSAEHVSGNTIYFGEGSWLTVV.

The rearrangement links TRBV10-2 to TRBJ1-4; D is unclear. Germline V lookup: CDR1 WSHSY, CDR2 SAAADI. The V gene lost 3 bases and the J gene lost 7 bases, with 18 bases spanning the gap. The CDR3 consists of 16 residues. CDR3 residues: CASSESFDLRIEKLFF. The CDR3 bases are TGCGCCAGCAGTGAAAGTTTTGACCTAAGGATTGAAAAACTGTTTTTT.

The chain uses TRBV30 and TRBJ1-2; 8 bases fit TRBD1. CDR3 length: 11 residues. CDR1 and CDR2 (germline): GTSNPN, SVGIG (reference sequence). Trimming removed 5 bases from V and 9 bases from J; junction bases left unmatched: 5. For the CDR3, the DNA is TGTGCCTGGTGGACAGGGTATAGCTACACCTTC. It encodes CAWWTGYSYTF.

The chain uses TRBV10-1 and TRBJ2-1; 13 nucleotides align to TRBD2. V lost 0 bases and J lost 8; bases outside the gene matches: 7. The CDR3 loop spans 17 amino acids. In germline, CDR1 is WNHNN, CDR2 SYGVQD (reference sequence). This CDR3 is CASSESWTSGSEDEQFF. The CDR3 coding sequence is TGCGCCAGCAGTGAGTCCTGGACTAGCGGGAGTGAGGATGAGCAGTTCTTC.